These 16 T cell receptor beta chains were all obtained from the same sample, sequenced in a study of T cell repertoires in cytomegalovirus infection. Using its own MiXCR run on the reads, TCRdb lists one record per CDR3 protein. The sample yields 150,000 to 200,000 distinct CDR3 sequences, about a tenth seen once. The sample taken for sequencing was PBMCs. These receptors were collected from a human donor in good health (CMV status not recorded). Some clones in this sample may be carry-over from other donors' samples.

This chain uses TRBV2 with TRBJ2-1; the D gene is possibly TRBD1 (5 bases). CDR1 and CDR2 (germline): SNHLY, FYNNEI. The ends were cut back, 6 bases at V and 8 bases at J, with 17 bases in the middle. The CDR3 is 14 residues long. CDR3 loop: CASSKGRQTDEQFF. The DNA of the CDR3 is TGTGCCAGCAGCAAAGGTAGACAGACCGATGAGCAGTTCTTC.

V usage is TRBV12-5 and J usage is TRBJ1-2, with TRBD1 identical over 8 bases. The CDR3 length is 15 residues. Germline trimming cut 6 bases from V and 4 bases from J; bases unmatched to any gene: 10. Germline V gene data show CDR1 as LGHNT and CDR2 as FRNRAP. Here the CDR3 DNA reads TGTGCTAGTGGAACTGGACAGGGCTCGGGCTATGGCTACACCTTC. Residues: CASGTGQGSGYGYTF.

The chain links TRBV7-4 to TRBJ2-5; no reliable D call. This CDR3 is built from 13 residues. Looked up from germline, CDR1 is SGHVT and CDR2 is SQSDAQ. The ends were cut back, 5 bases at V and 1 base at J, with 8 bases in the middle. The CDR3 nucleotides are TGTGCCAGCAGCCGTCCCTCCCAAGAGACCCAGTACTTC. Translated, it gives CASSRPSQETQYF.

This clonotype was detected many times. This chain connects TRBV7-2 to TRBJ2-1; a possible D gene is TRBD1 (7 bases). In germline, CDR1 is SGHTA, CDR2 FQGNSA. The CDR3 loop spans 15 amino acids. The V end was cut by 6 bases, the J end by 6 bases, with 18 bases between. The DNA of the CDR3 is TGTGCCAGCAGGCAGGGGGACTTGCACATCAATGAGCAGTTCTTC. Amino acids: CASRQGDLHINEQFF.

This clonotype was recorded at least ten times. This sequence joins TRBV28 and TRBJ2-5; 9 bases align to TRBD1. J gave up 5 bases and V 4 bases, and 5 bases lay outside the gene matches. The CDR3 runs 14 residues. The germline V gene encodes CDR1 MDHEN and CDR2 SYDVKM. The CDR3 DNA reads as TGTGCCAGCAGTTCCGGACAGGGGCAGGAGACCCAGTACTTC. It codes for CASSSGQGQETQYF. Supplemented by reference TRBV28 and TRBJ2-5, the full variable domain reads DVKVTQSSRYLVKRTGEKVFLECVQDMDHENMFWYRQDPGLGLRLIYFSYDVKMKEKGDIPEGYSVSREKKERFSLILESASTNQTSMYLCASSSGQGQETQYFGPGTRLLVL.

The chain joins TRBV12-3 or TRBV12-4 to TRBJ2-1; 9 bases are a match to TRBD1. Trimming at V came to 5 bases and at J to 4 bases, leaving 3 bases not matched to a gene. The CDR3 loop spans 14 amino acids. CDR3 residues: CASSLGTGYNEQFF. The CDR3 DNA is TGTGCCAGCAGTCTCGGGACAGGGTACAATGAGCAGTTCTTC.

This sequence joins TRBV11-3 and TRBJ2-3, with D possibly being TRBD1 (6 bases). Germline-derived CDR1 and CDR2 are SGHNT and YENEEA. The CDR3 contains 13 residues. V lost 4 bases to trimming and J lost 4 bases, with 9 bases between them. The CDR3 DNA follows: TGTGCCAGCAGCTCAGGGGCCTCAGATACGCAGTATTTT. Protein sequence: CASSSGASDTQYF.

This clonotype was recorded many times. This rearrangement joins TRBV12-3 or TRBV12-4 to TRBJ1-1, with TRBD1 identical over 8 bases. After removal of 5 bases from V and 3 bases from J, the junction contained 11 bases not matched to a gene. This CDR3 has 16 residues. CDR3 region: CASSNQDRATDTEAFF. The CDR3 coding sequence is TGTGCCAGCAGTAACCAGGACAGGGCCACGGACACTGAAGCTTTCTTT.

The table lists this clonotype with many counts. The chain has TRBV7-2 and TRBJ1-5; D is uncertain. CDR1 and CDR2 from the germline V gene are SGHTA and FQGNSA. The CDR3 is made up of 13 amino acids. V gave up 1 base and J gave up 4 bases, with 5 bases separating them. For the CDR3, the DNA is TGTGCCAGCAGCTTAGAGTGGAATCAGCCCCAGCATTTT. Its translation is CASSLEWNQPQHF.

The genes are TRBV28 and TRBJ2-3, with a weak D call TRBD1 (5 bases). V was clipped by 6 bases and J by 5 bases, with 6 bases between them. CDR3 size: 11 residues. Germline assignment: CDR1 MDHEN and CDR2 SYDVKM. The CDR3 protein is CASRGEDTQYF. The CDR3 DNA sequence: TGTGCCAGCAGAGGGGAAGATACGCAGTATTTT.

This clonotype was seen a few times. The CDR3 spells CASGSPTSGPTNTGELFF. The CDR3 DNA sequence: TGTGCCAGCGGTTCGCCCACTAGCGGGCCGACGAACACCGGGGAGCTGTTTTTT. The chain employs TRBV6-2 or TRBV6-3 and TRBJ2-2, with 9 bases fitting TRBD2. This CDR3 is built from 18 residues. Germline assignment: CDR1 MNHEY and CDR2 SVGEGT. Trimming removed 8 bases from V and 0 bases from J; junction bases left unmatched: 13.

In its sample, this clonotype was seen many times. This sequence joins TRBV11-2 and TRBJ1-2, with 9 bases identical to TRBD1. This CDR3 spans 14 amino acids. J gave up 4 bases and V 1 base, and 1 base lay outside the gene matches. Germline CDR1 SGHAT, CDR2 FQNNGV. For the CDR3, the DNA is TGTGCCAGCAGCTTAGGACAGGGGGGCTATGGCTACACCTTC. This sequence encodes CASSLGQGGYGYTF. Full variable domain (outside the CDR3, taken from reference TRBV11-2 and TRBJ1-2): EAGVAQSPRYKIIEKRQSVAFWCNPISGHATLYWYQQILGQGPKLLIQFQNNGVVDDSQLPKDRFSAERLKGVDSTLKIQPAKLEDSAVYLCASSLGQGGYGYTFGSGTRLTVV.

V and J are TRBV5-1 and TRBJ2-3; 8 nucleotides agree with TRBD2. The junction had 12 bases not matched to a gene; V was cut back by 2 bases and J by 7 bases. The CDR3 runs 16 residues. The germline V gene encodes CDR1 SGHRS and CDR2 YFSETQ. This chain's CDR3 is CASSFGDSGVGNTQYF. The CDR3, as DNA: TGCGCCAGCAGCTTCGGTGATAGCGGGGTCGGAAATACGCAGTATTTT.

This clonotype turned up a few times. This chain joins TRBV20-1 and TRBJ1-5; D perhaps matches TRBD1 (5 bases). CDR1 is DFQATT and CDR2 is SNEGSKA in the germline V gene (reference sequence). The CDR3 runs 14 residues. V dropped 2 bases and J dropped 11 bases, with 19 bases sitting between them. As DNA, the CDR3 is TGCAGTGCTAGACGGACTCCGGGGGGGTTGACCCAGCATTTT. Translating it yields CSARRTPGGLTQHF.

This clonotype has a count of ten or more. The J gene is TRBJ2-5, the V gene TRBV7-2, with 10 bases matching TRBD2. CDR1 and CDR2 from the germline V gene are SGHTA and FQGNSA. The ends lost 5 bases at V and 7 bases at J; junction bases unmatched: 10. The CDR3 spans 15 residues. This CDR3 reads CASSRGTSAEGTQYF. CDR3 nucleotide sequence: TGTGCCAGCAGCAGAGGGACTAGCGCGGAGGGGACCCAGTACTTC.

The CDR3 region has the DNA TGCGCCAGCAGCCAAGTTTTAGCGAGACCCCTGAATGAGCAGTTCTTC. It translates to CASSQVLARPLNEQFF. The rearrangement joins TRBV4-1 to TRBJ2-1; TRBD2 might be the D (5 bases). The CDR3 extends over 16 amino acids. Germline V gene lookup returns CDR1 MGHRA and CDR2 YSYEKL. Trimming cost V 1 base and J 7 bases, with 17 bases left between them.